The 31 T cell receptor beta chains listed next were all sequenced from one sample in a study of technical replicates of blood from several donors. Produced via immunoSEQ multiplex PCR; TCRdb's table is partial and in-frame only. The table records nearly 80,000 clones, around nine tenths of them present only once. The specimen was T cells isolated from PBMCs. Source of these receptors: a human donor in good health.

The chain is built from TRBV30 and TRBJ1-4; D call uncertain. This CDR3 contains 15 residues. Germline-derived CDR1 and CDR2 are GTSNPN and SVGIG (reference sequence). V dropped 2 bases and J dropped 8 bases, with 18 bases sitting between them. The CDR3 region is CAWSKSSGPGEKLFF. CDR3 DNA: TGTGCCTGGAGTAAGTCCTCAGGTCCGGGGGAAAAACTGTTTTTT.

This rearrangement joins TRBV30 to TRBJ1-2; the match to TRBD1 covers 7 bases. V was clipped by 5 bases and J by 3 bases; unmatched bases: 9. The CDR3 length is 14 residues. Germline V gives CDR1 GTSNPN, CDR2 SVGIG (reference sequence). DNA for the CDR3: TGTGCCTGGGAGACTCCGGGACAGCACTATGGCTACACCTTC. This gives the protein CAWETPGQHYGYTF.

The chain links TRBV5-1 to TRBJ2-3; a possible D gene is TRBD1 (6 bases). V lost 5 bases to trimming and J lost 5 bases, with 9 bases between them. The V gene's germline CDR1 is SGHRS and CDR2 YFSETQ. This CDR3 spans 12 amino acids. The CDR3 protein is CASSLQGDTQYF. The CDR3 region has the DNA TGCGCCAGCAGTCTACAGGGAGATACGCAGTATTTT.

This clone was picked up one time. The chain is built from TRBV6-5 and TRBJ2-3, with 7 bases that match TRBD2. CDR1 is MNHEY and CDR2 is SVGAGI in the germline V gene. V was clipped by 7 bases and J by 3 bases; unmatched bases: 10. This CDR3 comprises 15 residues. CDR3 DNA: TGTGCCAGCAACTACCCAGCGGGACTGACAGATACGCAGTATTTT. Translating gives CASNYPAGLTDTQYF.

V usage is TRBV2 and J usage is TRBJ1-1; D unclear. Germline CDR1 and CDR2: SNHLY and FYNNEI. This CDR3 is built from 13 residues. V shed 3 bases and J shed 3 bases, with 8 bases lying between them. CDR3: CASSEKEYTEAFF. In DNA, the CDR3 is TGTGCCAGCAGTGAGAAGGAGTACACTGAAGCTTTCTTT. Based on the CDR3 plus reference TRBV2 and TRBJ1-1, the full variable domain is EPEVTQTPSHQVTQMGQEVILRCVPISNHLYFYWYRQILGQKVEFLVSFYNNEISEKSEIFDDQFSVERPDGSNFTLKIRSTKLEDSAMYFCASSEKEYTEAFFGQGTRLTVV.

In this sample, this clone turned up once. The CDR3, as DNA: TGTGCCTGGTCCGGGACAGGGTCCTATGGCTACACCTTC. It encodes CAWSGTGSYGYTF. The chain has TRBV30 and TRBJ1-2; 9 bases align to TRBD1. The CDR3 totals 13 residues. Germline CDR1 reads GTSNPN; CDR2 reads SVGIG (reference sequence). Germline trimming cut 5 bases from V and 4 bases from J; bases unmatched to any gene: 5.

The chain is built from TRBV5-1 and TRBJ1-2; 10 nucleotides align to TRBD1. There are 14 residues in the CDR3. J was trimmed by 7 bases and V by 4 bases; bases with no gene match: 7. In germline, CDR1 is SGHRS, CDR2 YFSETQ. CDR3 residues: CASSPGGTGAGYTF. In nucleotides, the CDR3 is TGCGCCAGCAGCCCTGGAGGGACAGGGGCTGGCTACACCTTC.

This clone was detected once. The chain links TRBV18 to TRBJ2-3; 10 bases agree with TRBD1. The CDR3 extends over 16 amino acids. V lost 4 bases, J lost 4 bases, and 8 bases stayed unmatched. From germline, CDR1 is KGHSH and CDR2 LQKENI. Here the CDR3 reads CASSQETGGTADTQYF. The CDR3 DNA follows: TGTGCCAGCTCACAAGAGACAGGGGGCACGGCAGATACGCAGTATTTT.

J is TRBJ2-2 and V is TRBV30; TRBD1 matches 11 bases. Looked up from germline, CDR1 is GTSNPN and CDR2 is SVGIG (reference sequence). Unmatched junction bases numbered 6, after V lost 5 bases and J lost 7 bases. The CDR3 loop spans 14 amino acids. DNA for the CDR3: TGTGCCTGGGCCCCGGGACAGGGGGTCGGGGAGCTGTTTTTT. This translates into CAWAPGQGVGELFF. Together with reference TRBV30 and TRBJ2-2, the CDR3 gives the full variable domain: SQTIHQWPATLVQPVGSPLSLECTVEGTSNPNLYWYRQAAGRGLQLLFYSVGIGQISSEVPQNLSASRPQDRQFILSSKKLLLSDSGFYLCAWAPGQGVGELFFGEGSRLTVL.

The CDR3 loop reads CASSYAVTGTEQYF. In nucleotides, the CDR3 is TGTGCCAGCAGTTATGCAGTAACAGGGACCGAGCAGTACTTC. V usage is TRBV27 and J usage is TRBJ2-7; weak D call: TRBD1 (6 bases). The CDR3 spans 14 residues. CDR1 MNHEY and CDR2 SMNVEV come from the germline V gene (reference sequence). Trimming left V 4 bases short and J 6 bases short, with 16 bases between.

This chain joins TRBV6-1 and TRBJ2-7; TRBD2 agrees at 11 bases. Germline CDR1 is MNHNS and CDR2 is SASEGT. Unmatched junction bases numbered 2, after V lost 0 bases and J lost 4 bases. The CDR3 is made up of 15 amino acids. CDR3 in DNA: TGTGCCAGCAGTGAAGCTGGACTAGCGGGTTACGAGCAGTACTTC. This codes for CASSEAGLAGYEQYF.

The gene calls are TRBV19 and TRBJ1-2, with TRBD1 matching 8 bases. V dropped 11 bases and J dropped 5; count of bases not matched to a gene: 10. Germline CDR1 and CDR2: LNHDA and SQIVND (reference sequence). The CDR3 length is 13 residues. DNA of the CDR3: TGTGCCGGGGAAAGGACAGGGCTTTATGGCTACACCTTC. Protein: CAGERTGLYGYTF.

V is TRBV5-6 and J is TRBJ2-5, with unresolved D. Germline V gene lookup returns CDR1 SGHDT and CDR2 YYEEEE. There are 18 residues in the CDR3. The germline V and J ends were trimmed by 2 bases and 1 base, with 21 bases remaining between them. This chain's CDR3 is CASSFLLPVWAGQETQYF. The CDR3 coding sequence is TGTGCCAGCAGCTTTTTGCTACCGGTTTGGGCAGGCCAAGAGACCCAGTACTTC.

The CDR3 sequence: CASSLRGNTDTQYF. CDR3 sequence (DNA): TGTGCCAGCAGCCTCAGGGGTAACACAGATACGCAGTATTTT. The V call is TRBV11-3, the J call TRBJ2-3, with a possible D match to TRBD1 (6 bases). V was trimmed by 5 bases and J by 2 bases, leaving 11 bases between them. This CDR3 is 14 amino acids long. Germline V CDR1 and CDR2: SGHNT, YENEEA.

The CDR3 protein is CASSRQGADQPQHF. In DNA form, the CDR3 reads TGTGCCAGCAGTCGACAGGGGGCCGATCAGCCCCAGCATTTT. The chain employs TRBV6-5 and TRBJ1-5; TRBD1 matches 10 bases. The length of the CDR3 is 14 residues. Per the germline V gene, CDR1 is MNHEY and CDR2 is SVGAGI. After removal of 5 bases from V and 5 bases from J, the junction contained 3 bases not matched to a gene.

This sequence joins TRBV11-3 and TRBJ2-3; possible D gene TRBD1, 5 bases. Trimming took off 5 bases at V and 5 bases at J, with 14 bases between the two ends. There are 14 residues in the CDR3. Per the germline V gene, CDR1 is SGHNT and CDR2 is YENEEA. CDR3 DNA sequence: TGTGCCAGCAGCACTCCCCCAGGGAAAGATACGCAGTATTTT. As protein: CASSTPPGKDTQYF.

This chain connects TRBV7-2 to TRBJ2-7; 8 nucleotides line up with TRBD1. The CDR3 is made up of 19 amino acids. V was clipped by 0 bases and J by 2 bases; unmatched bases: 15. The germline V gene encodes CDR1 SGHTA and CDR2 FQGNSA. Here the CDR3 DNA reads TGTGCCAGCAGCTTAGCGCAGGGGCGCGAAGCAGGGGGCCCCTACGAGCAGTACTTC. It codes for CASSLAQGREAGGPYEQYF.

The CDR3 coding sequence is TGTGCCAGCAGCCTTAGAGGGGCAGGGGGTAATGAGCAGTTCTTC. Translated: CASSLRGAGGNEQFF. V gene TRBV11-2 combines with J gene TRBJ2-1; 7 bases are shared with TRBD1. The CDR3 runs to 15 residues. The V gene end was trimmed by 5 bases and the J gene end by 7 bases; junction bases not matched to a gene: 11. Looked up from germline, CDR1 is SGHAT and CDR2 is FQNNGV. Together with reference TRBV11-2 and TRBJ2-1, the CDR3 gives the full variable domain: EAGVAQSPRYKIIEKRQSVAFWCNPISGHATLYWYQQILGQGPKLLIQFQNNGVVDDSQLPKDRFSAERLKGVDSTLKIQPAKLEDSAVYLCASSLRGAGGNEQFFGPGTRLTVL.

The chain combines TRBV6-4 with TRBJ2-3; 7 bases line up with TRBD2. The CDR3 is 14 residues long. Trimming cost V 6 bases and J 2 bases; bases outside gene matches: 5. The germline V gene has CDR1 MRHNA and CDR2 SNTAGT. CDR3 loop: CASSRGSNTDTQYF. The CDR3 DNA reads as TGTGCCAGCAGCCGCGGGAGTAACACAGATACGCAGTATTTT.

The V gene is TRBV9, the J gene TRBJ2-1; TRBD2 might be the D (6 bases). Germline V gene data show CDR1 as SGDLS and CDR2 as YYNGEE. The ends were cut back, 0 bases at V and 2 bases at J, with 9 bases in the middle. The CDR3 loop spans 15 amino acids. CDR3 in DNA: TGTGCCAGCAGCGTAGCGGGAGCCCCCTACAATGAGCAGTTCTTC. Its protein product is CASSVAGAPYNEQFF.

Written as DNA, the CDR3 is TGTGCCAGCAGTGTTAAAAAGAGTTGGACCGGGACAGTCTCCTACGAGCAGTACTTC. Its translation: CASSVKKSWTGTVSYEQYF. V and J are TRBV2 and TRBJ2-7; 7 bases align to TRBD1. The V gene's germline CDR1 is SNHLY and CDR2 FYNNEI. V dropped 4 bases and J dropped 0; count of bases not matched to a gene: 18. CDR3 length equals 19 residues.

V usage is TRBV11-2 and J usage is TRBJ2-5; D perhaps matches TRBD1 (6 bases). The V gene's germline CDR1 is SGHAT and CDR2 FQNNGV. V lost 2 bases and J 3 bases, leaving 16 bases between the germline ends. The CDR3 sequence is 16 residues long. Written as DNA, the CDR3 is TGTGCCAGCAGCTTACGTGGGGGCAGGTGGGAAGAGACCCAGTACTTC. It is translated as CASSLRGGRWEETQYF. The variable domain in full, completed from reference TRBV11-2 and TRBJ2-5, reads EAGVAQSPRYKIIEKRQSVAFWCNPISGHATLYWYQQILGQGPKLLIQFQNNGVVDDSQLPKDRFSAERLKGVDSTLKIQPAKLEDSAVYLCASSLRGGRWEETQYFGPGTRLLVL.

This rearrangement joins TRBV7-9 to TRBJ2-4; D remains unclear. Per germline, CDR1 SEHNR and CDR2 FQNEAQ (reference sequence). The CDR3 totals 16 residues. V shed 5 bases and J shed 0 bases, with 14 bases lying between them. In nucleotides, the CDR3 is TGTGCCAGCAGCGCAAGACTGGTACTAGCCAAAAACATTCAGTACTTC. Translating gives CASSARLVLAKNIQYF.

This chain joins TRBV2 and TRBJ2-2, with unresolved D. Trimming stripped 7 bases from V and 2 bases from J, with 17 bases between. This CDR3 region has 16 residues. CDR1 is SNHLY and CDR2 is FYNNEI in the germline V gene. The CDR3 sequence: CASISELSLNTGELFF. The CDR3 DNA reads TGTGCCAGCATCTCCGAACTATCCCTCAACACCGGGGAGCTGTTTTTT.

The chain is built from TRBV27 and TRBJ2-7, with D perhaps matching TRBD1 (7 bases). The CDR3 is 15 residues long. Per germline, CDR1 MNHEY and CDR2 SMNVEV (reference sequence). Trimming removed 3 bases from V and 3 bases from J, with 15 bases in between. This chain's CDR3 is CASSLGRQGGYEQYF. CDR3 coding DNA: TGTGCCAGCAGTTTGGGGCGTCAGGGGGGCTACGAGCAGTACTTC.

J is TRBJ2-7 and V is TRBV6-5, with D possibly matching TRBD1 (6 bases). V lost 4 bases to trimming and J lost 4 bases, with 17 bases between them. The CDR3 is 15 amino acids. Per the germline V gene, CDR1 is MNHEY and CDR2 is SVGAGI. CDR3 nucleotides: TGTGCCAGCAGTTTCCCGGACAGAGGGGGATACGAGCAGTACTTC. Protein sequence: CASSFPDRGGYEQYF.

V usage is TRBV30 and J usage is TRBJ2-3, with 11 bases fitting TRBD2. Germline trimming cut 5 bases from V and 4 bases from J; bases unmatched to any gene: 5. CDR1 is GTSNPN, CDR2 SVGIG, per germline (reference sequence). This CDR3 has 14 residues. DNA for the CDR3: TGTGCCTGGGACCTAGCGGGAGGACCAGATACGCAGTATTTT. This translates into CAWDLAGGPDTQYF. Drawing the rest from reference TRBV30 and TRBJ2-3, the complete variable domain is SQTIHQWPATLVQPVGSPLSLECTVEGTSNPNLYWYRQAAGRGLQLLFYSVGIGQISSEVPQNLSASRPQDRQFILSSKKLLLSDSGFYLCAWDLAGGPDTQYFGPGTRLTVL.

The genes are TRBV7-8 and TRBJ1-5; D may be TRBD1 (6 bases). The CDR3 sequence is 16 residues long. Germline V lookup: CDR1 SGHVS, CDR2 FQNEAQ. The V end lost 2 bases, the J end lost 1 base, and 12 bases lay between the germline ends. The CDR3 spells CASSLNTGWSNQPQHF. CDR3 nucleotides: TGTGCCAGCAGCTTAAATACAGGGTGGAGCAATCAGCCCCAGCATTTT.

The chain uses TRBV12-5 and TRBJ2-7, with D maybe TRBD1 (5 bases). Germline V gene sequence: CDR1 LGHNT, CDR2 FRNRAP. V was shortened by 7 bases and J by 1 base, with 11 bases between the two germline ends. The CDR3 runs 13 residues. This CDR3 reads CASAPAGSYEQYF. The CDR3 DNA sequence: TGTGCTAGTGCCCCAGCAGGGTCCTACGAGCAGTACTTC.

This clone was detected only once. J is TRBJ1-1 and V is TRBV5-5; unclear D gene. The CDR3 covers 15 residues. V was pared by 4 bases and J by 0 bases, with 13 bases between. CDR1 is SGHKS, CDR2 YYEKEE, per germline (reference sequence). CDR3 residues: CASSLDAMMNTEAFF. The CDR3 DNA is TGTGCCAGCAGCCTAGACGCTATGATGAACACTGAAGCTTTCTTT. Using reference TRBV5-5 and TRBJ1-1 for the parts outside the CDR3, the full variable domain is DAGVTQSPTHLIKTRGQQVTLRCSPISGHKSVSWYQQVLGQGPQFIFQYYEKEERGRGNFPDRFSARQFPNYSSELNVNALLLGDSALYLCASSLDAMMNTEAFFGQGTRLTVV.

The genes are TRBV5-4 and TRBJ1-3, with 8 bases fitting TRBD1. CDR3 size: 16 residues. V shed 3 bases, J shed 1 base, and the junction held 6 bases outside the gene matches. Germline CDR1 reads SGHNT; CDR2 reads YYREEE (reference sequence). The CDR3 DNA follows: TGTGCCAGCAGCTCAGGACAGGGCTATTCTGGAAACACCATATATTTT. This gives the protein CASSSGQGYSGNTIYF.